Listed below are T cell receptor beta chains from one sample, sequenced in a study of CD8 T cells in Susac syndrome. From the immunoSEQ multiplex PCR reads, TCRdb called clonotypes with MiXCR, one entry per CDR3 protein. Counted here are some 26,000 distinct CDR3 sequences, 93% occurring once; the ten biggest clones make up 0.55% to 0.7%. Material for sequencing was CD8+ T cells from PBMCs. These receptor sequences come from a human donor with Susac syndrome. Both conserved end residues are part of each CDR3. The D gene is left open where the match is weak. The size of a clone is reported for some rows only, either as once, few or many, or as a class for expanded clones.

J gene: TRBJ2-3
D gene: NA
V gene: TRBV12-3/TRBV12-4
clone size: NA
CDR3 protein: CASSFVGPDTQYF
CDR3 DNA: TGTGCCAGCAGTTTTGTCGGGCCCGATACGCAGTATTTT

J gene: TRBJ1-5
D gene: TRBD1
V gene: TRBV28
clone size: NA
CDR3 protein: CASSQPGQPGYQPQHF
CDR3 DNA: TGTGCCAGCAGTCAGCCGGGACAGCCAGGATATCAGCCCCAGCATTTT

J gene: TRBJ2-1
D gene: NA
V gene: TRBV7-8
clone size: NA
CDR3 protein: CASSLVPGNAKSSYNEQFF
CDR3 DNA: TGTGCCAGCAGCTTAGTCCCCGGGAACGCGAAGAGCTCCTACAATGAGCAGTTCTTC

J gene: TRBJ1-1
D gene: NA
V gene: TRBV4-2
clone size: NA
CDR3 protein: CASSSIREEAFF
CDR3 DNA: TGTGCCAGCAGCTCGATCAGGGAAGAAGCTTTCTTT

J gene: TRBJ2-3
D gene: TRBD2
V gene: TRBV20-1
clone size: NA
CDR3 protein: CSAPFLAGGMDTQYF
CDR3 DNA: TGCAGTGCTCCCTTCCTAGCGGGGGGGATGGATACGCAGTATTTT

J gene: TRBJ2-1
D gene: TRBD2
V gene: TRBV7-9
clone size: NA
CDR3 protein: CASLLAGVVDEQFF
CDR3 DNA: TGTGCCAGCCTGTTAGCGGGGGTGGTGGATGAGCAGTTCTTC

J gene: TRBJ2-7
D gene: NA
V gene: TRBV30
clone size: once
CDR3 protein: CAWSAGGGSYEQYF
CDR3 DNA: TGTGCCTGGAGCGCAGGAGGGGGGTCCTACGAGCAGTACTTC

J gene: TRBJ2-1
D gene: TRBD2
V gene: TRBV2
clone size: NA
CDR3 protein: CASRGTLLAGDDNEQFF
CDR3 DNA: TGTGCCAGCAGAGGCACCCTCCTAGCGGGGGATGACAATGAGCAGTTCTTC

J gene: TRBJ1-1
D gene: NA
V gene: TRBV7-9
clone size: NA
CDR3 protein: CASSDTLNTEAFF
CDR3 DNA: TGTGCCAGCAGCGATACCCTGAACACTGAAGCTTTCTTT

J gene: TRBJ1-5
D gene: NA
V gene: TRBV27
clone size: NA
CDR3 protein: CASSPLGRSNQPQHF
CDR3 DNA: TGTGCCAGCAGTCCCCTCGGACGGAGCAATCAGCCCCAGCATTTT

J gene: TRBJ2-1
D gene: TRBD2
V gene: TRBV19
clone size: NA
CDR3 protein: CASSTGTSGVEQFF
CDR3 DNA: TGTGCCAGTAGTACCGGGACTAGCGGGGTCGAGCAGTTCTTC

J gene: TRBJ2-6
D gene: NA
V gene: TRBV6-5
clone size: NA
CDR3 protein: CASSYSSGANVLTF
CDR3 DNA: TGTGCCAGCAGTTACTCCTCTGGGGCCAACGTCCTGACTTTC

J gene: TRBJ2-7
D gene: NA
V gene: TRBV6-2/TRBV6-3
clone size: NA
CDR3 protein: CASSYDWADDEQYF
CDR3 DNA: TGTGCCAGCAGTTACGATTGGGCCGACGACGAGCAGTACTTC

J gene: TRBJ1-1
D gene: NA
V gene: TRBV20-1
clone size: NA
CDR3 protein: CSSKGGDTEAFF
CDR3 DNA: TGCAGTTCAAAGGGGGGGGACACTGAAGCTTTCTTT

J gene: TRBJ2-5
D gene: NA
V gene: TRBV9
clone size: NA
CDR3 protein: CASTQGGIGQETQYF
CDR3 DNA: TGTGCCAGCACCCAGGGGGGAATAGGTCAAGAGACCCAGTACTTC

J gene: TRBJ2-2
D gene: TRBD2
V gene: TRBV28
clone size: NA
CDR3 protein: CATLGLTNTGELFF
CDR3 DNA: TGTGCCACCCTGGGACTAACGAACACCGGGGAGCTGTTTTTT

J gene: TRBJ2-5
D gene: NA
V gene: TRBV7-9
clone size: NA
CDR3 protein: CASRDWGLAETQYF
CDR3 DNA: TGTGCCAGCAGGGATTGGGGCCTTGCAGAGACCCAGTACTTC

J gene: TRBJ2-7
D gene: TRBD2
V gene: TRBV10-3
clone size: NA
CDR3 protein: CAISAAGEVYEQYF
CDR3 DNA: TGTGCCATCAGTGCAGCGGGGGAGGTCTACGAGCAGTACTTC

J gene: TRBJ2-2
D gene: TRBD1
V gene: TRBV6-5
clone size: few
CDR3 protein: CASSSPQGYTGELFF
CDR3 DNA: TGTGCCAGCAGTTCGCCACAGGGGTACACCGGGGAGCTGTTTTTT

J gene: TRBJ2-7
D gene: TRBD1
V gene: TRBV12-3/TRBV12-4
clone size: NA
CDR3 protein: CASSLTGASSYEQYF
CDR3 DNA: TGTGCCAGCAGTCTGACAGGGGCAAGCTCCTACGAGCAGTACTTC

J gene: TRBJ1-1
D gene: NA
V gene: TRBV30
clone size: NA
CDR3 protein: CAWSQGNTEAFF
CDR3 DNA: TGTGCCTGGAGTCAGGGGAACACTGAAGCTTTCTTT

J gene: TRBJ2-5
D gene: NA
V gene: TRBV6-6
clone size: NA
CDR3 protein: CASSTQGQAQETQYF
CDR3 DNA: TGTGCCAGCAGCACCCAGGGGCAGGCACAAGAGACCCAGTACTTC

J gene: TRBJ2-1
D gene: TRBD2
V gene: TRBV6-2/TRBV6-3
clone size: NA
CDR3 protein: CASSYSPSGADYNEQFF
CDR3 DNA: TGTGCCAGCAGTTACTCTCCTAGCGGGGCCGATTACAATGAGCAGTTCTTC

J gene: TRBJ2-1
D gene: TRBD2
V gene: TRBV2
clone size: NA
CDR3 protein: CASSLTSGSGGFNEQFF
CDR3 DNA: TGTGCCAGCAGTCTGACTAGCGGTTCAGGAGGATTCAATGAGCAGTTCTTC